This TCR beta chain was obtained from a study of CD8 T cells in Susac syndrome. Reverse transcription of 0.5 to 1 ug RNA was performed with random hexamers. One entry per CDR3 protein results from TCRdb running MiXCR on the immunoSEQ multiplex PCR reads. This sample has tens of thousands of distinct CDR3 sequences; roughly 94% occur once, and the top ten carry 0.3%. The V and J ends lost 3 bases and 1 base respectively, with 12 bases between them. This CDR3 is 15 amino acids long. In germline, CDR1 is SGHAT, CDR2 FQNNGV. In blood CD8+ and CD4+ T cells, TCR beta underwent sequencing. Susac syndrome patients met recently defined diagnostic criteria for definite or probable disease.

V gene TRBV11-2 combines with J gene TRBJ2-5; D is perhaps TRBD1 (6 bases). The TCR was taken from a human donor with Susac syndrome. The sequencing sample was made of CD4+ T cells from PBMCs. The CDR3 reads CASSLGNRAQETQYF. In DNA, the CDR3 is TGTGCCAGCAGCTTGGGGAACAGGGCCCAAGAGACCCAGTACTTC.